The 18 T cell receptor beta chains listed next were all sequenced from one sample in a study of HIV-infected patients and healthy controls. TCRdb recomputed calls from the 5' RACE reads with MiXCR, one row per CDR3 protein. The sample shows 15,000 to 20,000 distinct CDR3 sequences, roughly 15% of them seen only once. Sequencing was carried out using CD8+ T cells from blood. Every receptor here comes from a human donor in good health.

V is TRBV28 and J is TRBJ2-5; D is unresolved. The V gene lost 6 bases and the J gene lost 0 bases, with 5 bases spanning the gap. Germline values: CDR1 MDHEN, CDR2 SYDVKM. CDR3 length: 12 residues. CDR3: CASSRDQETQYF. CDR3 sequence (DNA): TGTGCCAGCAGCCGGGACCAAGAGACCCAGTACTTC.

This clonotype was found many times. This sequence joins TRBV4-3 and TRBJ2-1, with 9 bases that match TRBD2. CDR1 and CDR2 (germline): LGHNA, YSLEER. The CDR3 is 17 amino acids. V shed 4 bases and J 11 bases; nucleotides not matched to a gene: 18. For the CDR3, the DNA is TGCGCCAGCAGCCCTATAGAGGGTCGCGGGGGGGCCTCCCAGCAGTTCTTC. This encodes CASSPIEGRGGASQQFF.

This clonotype was found a few times. The chain links TRBV9 to TRBJ2-1, with 9 bases that match TRBD2. Trimming removed 0 bases from V and 2 bases from J; junction bases left unmatched: 3. From germline, CDR1 is SGDLS and CDR2 YYNGEE. This CDR3 contains 16 residues. CDR3 bases: TGTGCCAGCAGCGTAGGCGGCGGGGGGGCCTACAATGAGCAGTTCTTC. Protein: CASSVGGGGAYNEQFF.

This clonotype was seen many times. The chain employs TRBV28 and TRBJ2-1; tentatively, D is TRBD1 (6 bases). V was pared by 7 bases and J by 2 bases, with 15 bases between. This CDR3 is 15 amino acids long. The germline V gene encodes CDR1 MDHEN and CDR2 SYDVKM. The DNA for the CDR3 is TGTGCCAGCACAACGGACAGTGAGCCCTACAATGAGCAGTTCTTC. Protein sequence: CASTTDSEPYNEQFF.

The chain links TRBV11-3 to TRBJ1-1; D not resolved. The germline CDR1 and CDR2 sequences are SGHNT and YENEEA. The V gene lost 4 bases and the J gene lost 5 bases, with 11 bases spanning the gap. The CDR3 is 13 amino acids. In DNA form, the CDR3 reads TGTGCCAGCAGCTACTCATTCGGTACTGAAGCTTTCTTT. It yields the protein CASSYSFGTEAFF.

This clonotype has just one count. This rearrangement joins TRBV24-1 to TRBJ2-5, with 7 bases matching TRBD1. The CDR3 totals 13 residues. V was pared by 7 bases and J by 1 base, with 2 bases of the junction left unmatched. Per the germline V gene, CDR1 is KGHDR and CDR2 is SFDVKD. In DNA form, the CDR3 reads TGTGCCACCAGGGGGGACAGCCAAGAGACCCAGTACTTC. This codes for CATRGDSQETQYF.

This clonotype appeared a few times. The chain is built from TRBV19 and TRBJ1-1, with D maybe TRBD1 (6 bases). Trimming pared 3 bases from V and 4 bases from J, leaving 24 bases between. This CDR3 has 18 residues. CDR1 is LNHDA and CDR2 is SQIVND in the germline V gene (reference sequence). CDR3 bases: TGTGCCAGTAGTATTGCCGGATTCCGGGACATGGAGACCACTGAAGCTTTCTTT. Protein: CASSIAGFRDMETTEAFF.

The chain couples TRBV28 to TRBJ1-6, with TRBD1 matching over 10 bases. The germline V gene has CDR1 MDHEN and CDR2 SYDVKM. This CDR3 comprises 15 residues. The V segment lost 2 bases and the J segment 9 bases; nucleotides outside the gene matches: 4. CDR3 protein: CASSLEGTGVSPLHF. The DNA for the CDR3 is TGTGCCAGCAGTTTAGAGGGGACAGGGGTTTCACCCCTCCACTTT.

This clonotype was observed at least ten times. J is TRBJ1-4 and V is TRBV30; no definite D call. Germline values: CDR1 GTSNPN, CDR2 SVGIG (reference sequence). The V and J ends lost 3 bases and 8 bases respectively, with 16 bases between them. There are 14 residues in the CDR3. The CDR3, as DNA: TGTGCCTGGAGAAGGAGGCAGGTTGGCGAAAAACTGTTTTTT. This translates into CAWRRRQVGEKLFF. The full variable domain, in which reference TRBV30 and TRBJ1-4 provide the parts outside the CDR3, is SQTIHQWPATLVQPVGSPLSLECTVEGTSNPNLYWYRQAAGRGLQLLFYSVGIGQISSEVPQNLSASRPQDRQFILSSKKLLLSDSGFYLCAWRRRQVGEKLFFGSGTQLSVL.

This sequence joins TRBV19 and TRBJ2-1; D remains ambiguous. The CDR3 consists of 15 residues. Germline loops: CDR1 LNHDA, CDR2 SQIVND (reference sequence). Trimming cost V 0 bases and J 5 bases, with 11 bases left between them. The chain's CDR3 is CASSIDDRFDNEQFF. The CDR3 DNA reads TGTGCCAGTAGTATAGATGATAGGTTCGACAATGAGCAGTTCTTC.

This rearrangement joins TRBV10-3 to TRBJ2-7, with 8 positions matching TRBD2. CDR3 length: 15 residues. J gave up 2 bases and V 3 bases, and 6 bases lay outside the gene matches. Germline V gives CDR1 ENHRY, CDR2 SYGVKD. The CDR3 region is CAISDRAGDPYEQYF. The CDR3 DNA reads as TGTGCCATCAGTGATAGAGCGGGGGACCCCTACGAGCAGTACTTC.

V and J are TRBV2 and TRBJ2-1; D is unresolved. Trimming cost V 7 bases and J 7 bases, with 11 bases left between them. The CDR3 spans 12 residues. The germline V gene encodes CDR1 SNHLY and CDR2 FYNNEI. Here the CDR3 reads CASMIVVNEQFF. CDR3 in DNA: TGTGCCAGCATGATCGTTGTGAATGAGCAGTTCTTC. The complete variable domain, with remaining parts taken from reference TRBV2 and TRBJ2-1, reads EPEVTQTPSHQVTQMGQEVILRCVPISNHLYFYWYRQILGQKVEFLVSFYNNEISEKSEIFDDQFSVERPDGSNFTLKIRSTKLEDSAMYFCASMIVVNEQFFGPGTRLTVL.

This clonotype was picked up many times. The V and J genes are TRBV6-2 or TRBV6-3 and TRBJ1-2; TRBD1 is a possible D gene (6 bases). This CDR3 comprises 15 residues. Trimming cost V 0 bases and J 4 bases, with 12 bases left between them. Germline V CDR1 and CDR2: MNHEY, SVGEGT. Here the CDR3 DNA reads TGTGCCAGCAGTTACTCTCGACAGGACGGCTATGGCTACACCTTC. It yields the protein CASSYSRQDGYGYTF.

V gene TRBV15 combines with J gene TRBJ2-3; weak D call: TRBD2 (5 bases). Germline CDR1 and CDR2: LNHNV and YYDKDF (reference sequence). The CDR3 length is 13 residues. The V gene lost 1 base and the J gene lost 3 bases, with 5 bases spanning the gap. In DNA form, the CDR3 reads TGTGCCACCAGCAGAGCGGGGACAGATACGCAGTATTTT. Protein sequence: CATSRAGTDTQYF.

This clonotype was counted only a few times. V and J are TRBV5-6 and TRBJ2-2; D ambiguous. V was trimmed by 4 bases and J by 1 base, leaving 11 bases between them. The CDR3 loop spans 15 amino acids. CDR1 is SGHDT and CDR2 is YYEEEE in the germline V gene. The CDR3 DNA follows: TGTGCCAGCAGCCTCCCGAGAGGGAACACCGGGGAGCTGTTTTTT. Translated: CASSLPRGNTGELFF.

The chain joins TRBV28 to TRBJ2-1; D is undetermined. Germline CDR1 is MDHEN and CDR2 is SYDVKM. Trimming removed 1 base at V and 3 bases at J, with 13 bases between. The CDR3 covers 16 residues. The CDR3 region has the DNA TGTGCCAGCAGTTTATTCACCATCAAACACTACAATGAGCAGTTCTTC. Residues: CASSLFTIKHYNEQFF.

This clonotype was seen more than once but under ten times. The rearrangement uses TRBV6-1 and TRBJ2-5; 11 nucleotides line up with TRBD2. J was trimmed by 5 bases and V by 2 bases; bases with no gene match: 13. Germline CDR1 MNHNS, CDR2 SASEGT. The CDR3 is made up of 18 amino acids. The CDR3 DNA reads TGTGCCAGCAGTGAAAGCCTAGCGGGGGGACTCGTTATTGAGACCCAGTACTTC. This codes for CASSESLAGGLVIETQYF.

This rearrangement joins TRBV20-1 to TRBJ2-7; no firm D call. V shed 0 bases and J shed 3 bases, with 9 bases lying between them. Germline V gives CDR1 DFQATT, CDR2 SNEGSKA (reference sequence). This CDR3 comprises 13 residues. CDR3 DNA: TGCAGTGCTAGAGACCCGATTAACTACGAGCAGTACTTC. Translation: CSARDPINYEQYF.